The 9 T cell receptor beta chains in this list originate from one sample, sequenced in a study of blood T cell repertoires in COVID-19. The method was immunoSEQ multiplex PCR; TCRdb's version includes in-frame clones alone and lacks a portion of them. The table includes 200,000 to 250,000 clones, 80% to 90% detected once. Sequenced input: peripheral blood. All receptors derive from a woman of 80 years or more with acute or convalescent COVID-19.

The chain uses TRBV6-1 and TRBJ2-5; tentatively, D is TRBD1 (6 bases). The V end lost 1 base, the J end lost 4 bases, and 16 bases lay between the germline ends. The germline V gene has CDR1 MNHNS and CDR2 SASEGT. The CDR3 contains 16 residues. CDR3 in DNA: TGTGCCAGCAGTGAAGGGGCAGGGGTGAGTCGAGAGACCCAGTACTTC. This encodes CASSEGAGVSRETQYF.

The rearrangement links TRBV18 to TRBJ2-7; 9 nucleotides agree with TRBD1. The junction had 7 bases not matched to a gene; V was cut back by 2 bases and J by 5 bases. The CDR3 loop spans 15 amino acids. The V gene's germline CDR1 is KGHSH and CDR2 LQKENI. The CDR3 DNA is TGTGCCAGCTCACCAGTACAGGGGGCGAAGGACGAGCAGTACTTC. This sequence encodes CASSPVQGAKDEQYF. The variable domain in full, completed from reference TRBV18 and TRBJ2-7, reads NAGVMQNPRHLVRRRGQEARLRCSPMKGHSHVYWYRQLPEEGLKFMVYLQKENIIDESGMPKERFSAEFPKEGPSILRIQQVVRGDSAAYFCASSPVQGAKDEQYFGPGTRLTVT.

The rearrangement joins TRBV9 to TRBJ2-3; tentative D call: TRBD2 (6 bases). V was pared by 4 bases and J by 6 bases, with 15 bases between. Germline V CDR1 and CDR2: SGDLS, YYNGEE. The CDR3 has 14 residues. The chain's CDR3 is CASSFGTLPDTQYF. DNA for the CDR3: TGTGCCAGCAGCTTCGGGACTCTGCCGGATACGCAGTATTTT.

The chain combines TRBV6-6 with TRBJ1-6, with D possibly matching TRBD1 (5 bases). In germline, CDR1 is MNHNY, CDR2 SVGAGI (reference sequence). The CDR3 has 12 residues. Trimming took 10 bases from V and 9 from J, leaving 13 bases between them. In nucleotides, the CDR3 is TGTGCCACGCGGGACGTGGGTTCACCCCTCCACTTT. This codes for CATRDVGSPLHF.

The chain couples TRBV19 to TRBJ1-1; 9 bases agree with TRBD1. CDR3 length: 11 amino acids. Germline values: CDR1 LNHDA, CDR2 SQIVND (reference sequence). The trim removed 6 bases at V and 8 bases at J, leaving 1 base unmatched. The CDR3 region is CASRGQGEAFF. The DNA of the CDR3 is TGTGCCAGTAGGGGACAGGGAGAAGCTTTCTTT.

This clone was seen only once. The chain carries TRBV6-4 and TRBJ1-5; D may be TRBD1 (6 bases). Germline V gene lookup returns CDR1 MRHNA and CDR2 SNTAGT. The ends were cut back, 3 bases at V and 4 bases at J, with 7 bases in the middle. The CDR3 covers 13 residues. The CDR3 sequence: CASSEDRNQPQHF. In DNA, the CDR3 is TGTGCCAGCAGTGAGGACAGAAATCAGCCCCAGCATTTT.

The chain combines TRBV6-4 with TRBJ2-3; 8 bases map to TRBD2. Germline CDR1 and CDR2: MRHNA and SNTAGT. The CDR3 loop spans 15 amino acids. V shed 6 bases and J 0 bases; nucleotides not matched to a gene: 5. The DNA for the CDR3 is TGTGCCAGCAGGGGTAGCGGGGTGAGCACAGATACGCAGTATTTT. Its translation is CASRGSGVSTDTQYF.

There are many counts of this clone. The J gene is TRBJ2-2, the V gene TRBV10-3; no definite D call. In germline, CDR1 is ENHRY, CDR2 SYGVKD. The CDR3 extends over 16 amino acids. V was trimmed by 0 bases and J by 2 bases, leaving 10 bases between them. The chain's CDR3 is CAISESFVSNTGELFF. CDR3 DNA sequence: TGTGCCATCAGTGAGTCGTTTGTCTCCAACACCGGGGAGCTGTTTTTT.

CDR3 DNA sequence: TGTGCCAGCAGCTCAAACCCAAGGACAGGGGGGAAAGAGACCCAGTACTTC. Its protein product is CASSSNPRTGGKETQYF. This sequence joins TRBV7-2 and TRBJ2-5, with TRBD1 matching over 10 bases. The CDR3 has 17 amino acids. Germline CDR1 and CDR2: SGHTA and FQGNSA. Germline trimming cut 4 bases from V and 3 bases from J; bases unmatched to any gene: 11.